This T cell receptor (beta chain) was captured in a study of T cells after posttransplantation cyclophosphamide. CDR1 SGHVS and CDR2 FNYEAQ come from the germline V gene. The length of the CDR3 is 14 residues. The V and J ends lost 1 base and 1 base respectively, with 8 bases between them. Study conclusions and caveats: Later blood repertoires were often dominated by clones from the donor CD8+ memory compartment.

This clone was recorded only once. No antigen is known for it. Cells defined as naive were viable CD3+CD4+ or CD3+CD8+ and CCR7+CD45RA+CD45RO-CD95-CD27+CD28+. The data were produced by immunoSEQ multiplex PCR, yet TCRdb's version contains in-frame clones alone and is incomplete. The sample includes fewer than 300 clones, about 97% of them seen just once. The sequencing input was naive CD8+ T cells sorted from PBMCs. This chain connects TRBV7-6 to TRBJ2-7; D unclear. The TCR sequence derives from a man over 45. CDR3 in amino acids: CASSLVAESYEQYF. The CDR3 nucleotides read TGTGCCAGCAGCTTAGTCGCGGAATCCTACGAGCAGTACTTC.